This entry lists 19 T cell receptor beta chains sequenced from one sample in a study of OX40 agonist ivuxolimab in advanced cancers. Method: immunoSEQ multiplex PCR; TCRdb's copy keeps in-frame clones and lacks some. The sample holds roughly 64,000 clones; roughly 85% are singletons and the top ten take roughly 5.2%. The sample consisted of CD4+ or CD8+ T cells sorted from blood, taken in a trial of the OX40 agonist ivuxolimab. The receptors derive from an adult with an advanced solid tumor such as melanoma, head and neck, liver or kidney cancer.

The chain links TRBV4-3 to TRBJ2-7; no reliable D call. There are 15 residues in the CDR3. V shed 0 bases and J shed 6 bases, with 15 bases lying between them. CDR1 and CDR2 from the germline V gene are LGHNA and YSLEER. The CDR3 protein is CASSQDGLNTGEQYF. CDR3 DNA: TGCGCCAGCAGCCAAGACGGGTTAAATACCGGCGAGCAGTACTTC.

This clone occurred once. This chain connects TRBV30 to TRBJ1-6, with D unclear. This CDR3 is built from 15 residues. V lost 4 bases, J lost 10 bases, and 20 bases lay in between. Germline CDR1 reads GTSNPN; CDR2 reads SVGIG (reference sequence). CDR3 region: CAWKPYYVLESPLHF. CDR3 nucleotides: TGTGCCTGGAAGCCATATTACGTTCTAGAGTCACCCCTCCACTTT. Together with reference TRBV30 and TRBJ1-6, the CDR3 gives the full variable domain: SQTIHQWPATLVQPVGSPLSLECTVEGTSNPNLYWYRQAAGRGLQLLFYSVGIGQISSEVPQNLSASRPQDRQFILSSKKLLLSDSGFYLCAWKPYYVLESPLHFGNGTRLTVT.

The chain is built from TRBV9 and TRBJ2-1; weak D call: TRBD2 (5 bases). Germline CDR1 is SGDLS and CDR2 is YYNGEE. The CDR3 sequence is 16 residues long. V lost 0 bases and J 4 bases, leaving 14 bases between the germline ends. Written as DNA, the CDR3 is TGTGCCAGCAGCGTAGCGGGATCGGGCCCATACAATGAGCAGTTCTTC. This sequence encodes CASSVAGSGPYNEQFF.

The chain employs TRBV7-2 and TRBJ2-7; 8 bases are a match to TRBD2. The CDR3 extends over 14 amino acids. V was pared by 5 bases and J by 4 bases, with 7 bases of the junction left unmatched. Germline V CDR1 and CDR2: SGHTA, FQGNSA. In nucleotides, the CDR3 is TGTGCCAGCAGCCCGGGGGGGAGTCGATACGAGCAGTACTTC. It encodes CASSPGGSRYEQYF.

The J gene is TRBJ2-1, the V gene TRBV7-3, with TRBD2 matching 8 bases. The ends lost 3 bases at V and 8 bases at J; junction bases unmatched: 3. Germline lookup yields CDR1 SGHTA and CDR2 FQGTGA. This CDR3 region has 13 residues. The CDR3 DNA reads TGTGCCAGCAGCTTGAGGCGGGAGGATGAGCAGTTCTTC. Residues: CASSLRREDEQFF.

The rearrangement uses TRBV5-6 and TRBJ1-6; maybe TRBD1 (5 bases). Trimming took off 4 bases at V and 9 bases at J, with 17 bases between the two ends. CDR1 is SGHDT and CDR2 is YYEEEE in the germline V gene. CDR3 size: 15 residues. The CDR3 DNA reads TGTGCCAGCAGCCCGACAGACGGAGTGGGTTCACCCCTCCACTTT. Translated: CASSPTDGVGSPLHF. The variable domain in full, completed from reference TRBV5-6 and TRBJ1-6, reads DAGVTQSPTHLIKTRGQQVTLRCSPKSGHDTVSWYQQALGQGPQFIFQYYEEEERQRGNFPDRFSGHQFPNYSSELNVNALLLGDSALYLCASSPTDGVGSPLHFGNGTRLTVT.

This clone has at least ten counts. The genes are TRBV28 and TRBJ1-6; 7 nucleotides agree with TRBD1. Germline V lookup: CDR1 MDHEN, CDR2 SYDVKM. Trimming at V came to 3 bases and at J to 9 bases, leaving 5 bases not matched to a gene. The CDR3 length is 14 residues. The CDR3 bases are TGTGCCAGCAGTTTGTCGCAGGGGGGTTCACCCCTCCACTTT. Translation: CASSLSQGGSPLHF. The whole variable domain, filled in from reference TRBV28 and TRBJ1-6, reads DVKVTQSSRYLVKRTGEKVFLECVQDMDHENMFWYRQDPGLGLRLIYFSYDVKMKEKGDIPEGYSVSREKKERFSLILESASTNQTSMYLCASSLSQGGSPLHFGNGTRLTVT.

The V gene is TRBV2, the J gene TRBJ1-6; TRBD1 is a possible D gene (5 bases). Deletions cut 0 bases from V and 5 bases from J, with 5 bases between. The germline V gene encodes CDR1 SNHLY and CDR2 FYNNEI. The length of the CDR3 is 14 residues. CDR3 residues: CASSEAGDNSPLHF. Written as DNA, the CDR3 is TGTGCCAGCAGTGAAGCAGGGGATAATTCACCCCTCCACTTT.

CDR3 sequence (DNA): TGCGCCAGCAGCCAGGGCGACACTGAAGCTTTCTTT. This gives the protein CASSQGDTEAFF. The V gene is TRBV5-1, the J gene TRBJ1-1, with D perhaps TRBD1 (5 bases). The CDR3 spans 12 residues. The V end lost 4 bases, the J end lost 3 bases, and 7 bases lay between the germline ends. Germline values: CDR1 SGHRS, CDR2 YFSETQ.

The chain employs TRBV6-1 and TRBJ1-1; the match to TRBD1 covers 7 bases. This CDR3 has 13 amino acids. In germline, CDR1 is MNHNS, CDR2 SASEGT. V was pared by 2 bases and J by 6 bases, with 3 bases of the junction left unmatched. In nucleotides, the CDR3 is TGTGCCAGCAGTGAAAGGGGGCTTTCTGAAGCTTTCTTT. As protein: CASSERGLSEAFF.

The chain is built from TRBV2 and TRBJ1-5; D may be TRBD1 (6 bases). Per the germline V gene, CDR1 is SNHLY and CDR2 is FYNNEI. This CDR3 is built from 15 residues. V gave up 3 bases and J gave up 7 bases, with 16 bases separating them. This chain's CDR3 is CASSDQRGGNQPQHF. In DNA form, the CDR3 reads TGTGCCAGCAGTGACCAAAGGGGGGGGAACCAGCCCCAGCATTTT. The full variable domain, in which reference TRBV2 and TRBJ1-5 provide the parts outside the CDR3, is EPEVTQTPSHQVTQMGQEVILRCVPISNHLYFYWYRQILGQKVEFLVSFYNNEISEKSEIFDDQFSVERPDGSNFTLKIRSTKLEDSAMYFCASSDQRGGNQPQHFGDGTRLSIL.

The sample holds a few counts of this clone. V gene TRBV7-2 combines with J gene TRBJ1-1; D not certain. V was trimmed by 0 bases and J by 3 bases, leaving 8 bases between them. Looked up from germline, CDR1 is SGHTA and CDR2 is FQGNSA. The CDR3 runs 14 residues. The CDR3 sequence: CASSLAPSHTEAFF. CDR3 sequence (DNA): TGTGCCAGCAGCTTAGCGCCCAGTCACACTGAAGCTTTCTTT.

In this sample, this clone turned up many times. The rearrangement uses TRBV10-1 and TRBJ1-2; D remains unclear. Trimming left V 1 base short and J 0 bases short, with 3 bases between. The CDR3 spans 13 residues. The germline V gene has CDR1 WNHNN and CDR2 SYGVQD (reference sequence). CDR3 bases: TGCGCCAGCAGTGAGTTGGCTAACTATGGCTACACCTTC. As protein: CASSELANYGYTF.

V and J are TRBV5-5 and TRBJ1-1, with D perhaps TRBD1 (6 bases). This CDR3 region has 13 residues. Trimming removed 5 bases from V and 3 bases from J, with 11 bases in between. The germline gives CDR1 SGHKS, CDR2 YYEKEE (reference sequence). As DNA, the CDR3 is TGTGCCAGCAGTTTACAGGGAGACACTGAAGCTTTCTTT. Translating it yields CASSLQGDTEAFF.

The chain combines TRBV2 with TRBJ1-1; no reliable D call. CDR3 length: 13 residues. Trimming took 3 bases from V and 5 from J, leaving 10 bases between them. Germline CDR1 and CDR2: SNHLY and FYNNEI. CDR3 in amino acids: CASSEDLGTEAFF. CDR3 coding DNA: TGTGCCAGCAGTGAGGACTTGGGAACTGAAGCTTTCTTT.

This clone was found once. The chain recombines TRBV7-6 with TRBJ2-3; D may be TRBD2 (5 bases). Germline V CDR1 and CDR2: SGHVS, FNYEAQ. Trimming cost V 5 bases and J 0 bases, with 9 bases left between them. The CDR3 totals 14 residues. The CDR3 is CASSPGGSTDTQYF. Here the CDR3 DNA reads TGTGCCAGCAGCCCCGGCGGGAGCACAGATACGCAGTATTTT.

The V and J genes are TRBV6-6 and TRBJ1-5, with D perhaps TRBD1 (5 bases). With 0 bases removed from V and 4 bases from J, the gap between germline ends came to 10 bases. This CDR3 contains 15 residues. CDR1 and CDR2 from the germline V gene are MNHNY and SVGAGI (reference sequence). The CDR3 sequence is CASSYSGEENQPQHF. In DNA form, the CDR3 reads TGTGCCAGCAGTTACTCAGGGGAAGAGAATCAGCCCCAGCATTTT.

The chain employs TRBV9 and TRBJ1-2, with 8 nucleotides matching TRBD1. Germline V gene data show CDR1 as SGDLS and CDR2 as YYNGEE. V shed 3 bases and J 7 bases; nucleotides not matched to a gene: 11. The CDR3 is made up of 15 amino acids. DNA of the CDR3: TGTGCCAGCAGCGCCCAGACAGGGGCCAAGGGTGGCTACACCTTC. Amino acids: CASSAQTGAKGGYTF.

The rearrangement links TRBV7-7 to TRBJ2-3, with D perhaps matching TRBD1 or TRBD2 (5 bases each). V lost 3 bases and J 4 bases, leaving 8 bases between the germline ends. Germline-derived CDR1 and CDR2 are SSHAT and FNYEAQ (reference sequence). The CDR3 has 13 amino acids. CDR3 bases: TGTGCCAGCAGCTTCAGGGAGTCAGATACGCAGTATTTT. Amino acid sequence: CASSFRESDTQYF.